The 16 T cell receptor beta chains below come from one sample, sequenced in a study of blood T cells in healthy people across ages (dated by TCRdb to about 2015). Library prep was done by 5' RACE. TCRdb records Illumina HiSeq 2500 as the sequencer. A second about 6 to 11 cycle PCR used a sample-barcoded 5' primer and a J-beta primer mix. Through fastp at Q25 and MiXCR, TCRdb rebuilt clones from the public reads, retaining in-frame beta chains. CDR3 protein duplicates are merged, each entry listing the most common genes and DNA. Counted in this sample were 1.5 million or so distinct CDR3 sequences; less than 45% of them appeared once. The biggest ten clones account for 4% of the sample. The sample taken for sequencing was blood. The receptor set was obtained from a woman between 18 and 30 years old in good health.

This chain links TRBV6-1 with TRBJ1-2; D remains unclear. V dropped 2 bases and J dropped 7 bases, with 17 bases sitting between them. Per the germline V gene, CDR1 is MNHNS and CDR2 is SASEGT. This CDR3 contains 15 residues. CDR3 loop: CASSEIRTANGGYTF. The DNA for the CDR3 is TGTGCCAGCAGTGAAATCCGAACCGCTAATGGTGGCTACACCTTC.

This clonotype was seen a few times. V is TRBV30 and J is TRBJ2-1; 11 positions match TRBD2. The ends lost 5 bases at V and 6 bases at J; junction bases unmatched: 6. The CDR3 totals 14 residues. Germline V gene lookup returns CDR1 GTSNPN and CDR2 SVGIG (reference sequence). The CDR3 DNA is TGTGCCTGGGTAGCGGGGGGGCGGTTCAATGAGCAGTTCTTC. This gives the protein CAWVAGGRFNEQFF.

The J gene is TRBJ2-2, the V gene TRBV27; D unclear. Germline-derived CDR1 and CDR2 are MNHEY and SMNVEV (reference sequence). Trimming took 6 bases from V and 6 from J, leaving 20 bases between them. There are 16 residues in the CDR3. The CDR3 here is CASSSLKGSYSGELFF. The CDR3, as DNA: TGTGCCAGCAGCTCCCTCAAGGGCAGCTACTCCGGGGAGCTGTTTTTT.

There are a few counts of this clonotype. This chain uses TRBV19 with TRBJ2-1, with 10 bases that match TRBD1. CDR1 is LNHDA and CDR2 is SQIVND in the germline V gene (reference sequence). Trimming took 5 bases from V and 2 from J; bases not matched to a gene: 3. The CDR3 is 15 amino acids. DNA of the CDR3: TGTGCCAGTAGTTCGGGACAGGGGCCCTACAATGAGCAGTTCTTC. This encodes CASSSGQGPYNEQFF.

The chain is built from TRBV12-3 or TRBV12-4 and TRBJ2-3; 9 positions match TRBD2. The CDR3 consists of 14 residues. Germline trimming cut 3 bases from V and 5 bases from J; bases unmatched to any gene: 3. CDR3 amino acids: CASSFSGGRDTQYF. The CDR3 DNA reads TGTGCCAGCAGTTTTAGCGGGGGTCGAGATACGCAGTATTTT.

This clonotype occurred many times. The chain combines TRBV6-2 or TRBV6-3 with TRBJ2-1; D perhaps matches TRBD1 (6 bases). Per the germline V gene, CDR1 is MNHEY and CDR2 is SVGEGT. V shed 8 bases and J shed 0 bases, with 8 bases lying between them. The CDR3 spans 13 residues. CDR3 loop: CASQDSSYNEQFF. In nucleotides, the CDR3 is TGTGCCAGCCAGGACAGCTCCTACAATGAGCAGTTCTTC.

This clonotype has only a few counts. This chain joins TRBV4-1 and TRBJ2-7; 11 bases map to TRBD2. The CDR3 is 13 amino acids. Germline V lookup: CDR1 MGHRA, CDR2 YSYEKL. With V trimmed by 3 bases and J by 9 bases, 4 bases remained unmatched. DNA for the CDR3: TGCGCCAGCAGCCAGCTGGGACTAGCGGTGCAGTACTTC. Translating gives CASSQLGLAVQYF.

In nucleotides, the CDR3 is TGTGCCAGCAGTTTATATGGCAGGGGCAGAGAGCAGTTCTTC. It specifies CASSLYGRGREQFF. V usage is TRBV28 and J usage is TRBJ2-1; D perhaps matches TRBD1 (6 bases). V lost 1 base to trimming and J lost 10 bases, with 14 bases between them. The CDR3 is 14 residues long. Per germline, CDR1 MDHEN and CDR2 SYDVKM.

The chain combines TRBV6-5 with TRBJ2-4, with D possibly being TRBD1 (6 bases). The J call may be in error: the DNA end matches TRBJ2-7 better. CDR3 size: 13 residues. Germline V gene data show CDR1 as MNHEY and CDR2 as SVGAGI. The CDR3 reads CASSYEQGSEQYF. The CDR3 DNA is TGTGCCAGCAGTTACGAGCAGGGGAGCGAGCAGTACTTC.

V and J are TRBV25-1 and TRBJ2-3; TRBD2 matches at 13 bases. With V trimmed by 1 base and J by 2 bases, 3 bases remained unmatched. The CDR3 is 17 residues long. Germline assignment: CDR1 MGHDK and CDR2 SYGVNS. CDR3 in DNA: TGTGCCAGCAGTGAATGGACTAGCGGGAGCTTCACAGATACGCAGTATTTT. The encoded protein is CASSEWTSGSFTDTQYF.

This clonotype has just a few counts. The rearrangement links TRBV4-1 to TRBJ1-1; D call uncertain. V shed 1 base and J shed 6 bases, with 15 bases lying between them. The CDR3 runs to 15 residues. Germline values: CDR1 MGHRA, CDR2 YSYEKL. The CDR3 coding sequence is TGCGCCAGCAGCCAAGGGCAGAATGAACTCTCTGAAGCTTTCTTT. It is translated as CASSQGQNELSEAFF.

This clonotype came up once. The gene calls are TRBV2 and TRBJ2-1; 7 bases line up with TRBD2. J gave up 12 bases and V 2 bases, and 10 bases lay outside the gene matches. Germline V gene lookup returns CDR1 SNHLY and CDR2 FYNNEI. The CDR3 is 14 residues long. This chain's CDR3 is CASSETGGLVRQFF. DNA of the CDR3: TGTGCCAGCAGTGAAACGGGGGGTCTCGTAAGGCAGTTCTTC.

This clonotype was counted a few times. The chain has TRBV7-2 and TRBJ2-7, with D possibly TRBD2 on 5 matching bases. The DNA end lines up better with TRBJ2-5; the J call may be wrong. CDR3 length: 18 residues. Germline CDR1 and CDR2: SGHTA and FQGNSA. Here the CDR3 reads CASSYRSLGGLSRGTQYF. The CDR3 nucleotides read TGTGCCAGCAGCTATCGAAGTCTTGGTGGACTCAGCCGGGGGACCCAGTACTTC.

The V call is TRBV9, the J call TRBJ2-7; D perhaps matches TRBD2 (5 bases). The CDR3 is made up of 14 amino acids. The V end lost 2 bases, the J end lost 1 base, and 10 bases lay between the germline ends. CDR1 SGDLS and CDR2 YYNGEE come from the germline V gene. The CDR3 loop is CASSVADSSYEQYF. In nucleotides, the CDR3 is TGTGCCAGCAGCGTCGCGGACTCATCCTACGAGCAGTACTTC.

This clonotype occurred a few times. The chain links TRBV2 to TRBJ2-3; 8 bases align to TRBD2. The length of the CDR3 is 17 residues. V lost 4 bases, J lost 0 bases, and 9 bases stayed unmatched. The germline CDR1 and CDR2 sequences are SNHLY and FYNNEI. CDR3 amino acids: CASSGMGRGASTDTQYF. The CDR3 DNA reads TGTGCCAGCAGTGGAATGGGGCGGGGGGCCAGCACAGATACGCAGTATTTT. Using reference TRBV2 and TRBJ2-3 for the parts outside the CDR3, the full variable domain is EPEVTQTPSHQVTQMGQEVILRCVPISNHLYFYWYRQILGQKVEFLVSFYNNEISEKSEIFDDQFSVERPDGSNFTLKIRSTKLEDSAMYFCASSGMGRGASTDTQYFGPGTRLTVL.

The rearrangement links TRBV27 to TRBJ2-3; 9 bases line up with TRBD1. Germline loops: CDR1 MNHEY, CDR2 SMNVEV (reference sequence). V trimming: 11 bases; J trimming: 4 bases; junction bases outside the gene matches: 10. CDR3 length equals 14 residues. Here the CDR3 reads CAGKGTGRPDTQYF. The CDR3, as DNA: TGTGCCGGCAAAGGGACAGGGAGGCCAGATACGCAGTATTTT.